One and the same sample provided the 26 T cell receptor beta chains below, sequenced in a study of control samples from healthy donors and cancer patients (dated by TCRdb to the early 2020s). The receptor library was made with the immunoSEQ multiplex PCR assay. The immuneACCESS repertoire file appears here via TCRdb, limited to in-frame rearrangements. These files lack a portion of the clones; in checked studies, under half of the deficit traces to unresolved V genes, and the cause of the others is not known. The sample table lists approximately 150,000 clones, approximately 94% of them with a count of one. Of the sample, 1.3% falls within the top ten clones. The sequencing sample was made of blood. These receptors originate from a woman aged 18-29 years in good health.

This chain links TRBV11-2 with TRBJ1-2; no definite D call. V gave up 5 bases and J gave up 6 bases, with 19 bases separating them. This CDR3 has 15 amino acids. The germline gives CDR1 SGHAT, CDR2 FQNNGV. The CDR3 DNA is TGTGCCAGCAGCCCCTCTCGTACAAGGGAGGATGGCTACACCTTC. Residues: CASSPSRTREDGYTF.

The chain combines TRBV9 with TRBJ1-1, with D unresolved. With 0 bases removed from V and 7 bases from J, the gap between germline ends came to 13 bases. CDR1 is SGDLS and CDR2 is YYNGEE in the germline V gene. This CDR3 has 14 residues. Here the CDR3 DNA reads TGTGCCAGCAGCGTAGGGGCAGGTCATAATGAAGCTTTCTTT. This encodes CASSVGAGHNEAFF.

This clone was detected a few times. The V gene is TRBV2, the J gene TRBJ1-3, with D possibly being TRBD1 (5 bases). Per the germline V gene, CDR1 is SNHLY and CDR2 is FYNNEI. V was pared by 4 bases and J by 2 bases, with 9 bases between. This CDR3 region has 14 residues. The CDR3 sequence is CASSVGRAGNTIYF. In DNA form, the CDR3 reads TGTGCCAGCAGTGTCGGCAGGGCTGGAAACACCATATATTTT.

This chain uses TRBV9 with TRBJ1-3; 8 positions match TRBD1. The length of the CDR3 is 15 residues. After removal of 4 bases from V and 1 base from J, the junction contained 4 bases not matched to a gene. Germline CDR1 and CDR2: SGDLS and YYNGEE. In DNA, the CDR3 is TGTGCCAGCAGCCAAGACAGGGGATCTGGAAACACCATATATTTT. Residues: CASSQDRGSGNTIYF.

The chain joins TRBV9 to TRBJ1-6; no firm D call. In germline, CDR1 is SGDLS, CDR2 YYNGEE. CDR3 length equals 17 residues. V was cut by 4 bases and J by 3 bases, with 17 bases left in between. CDR3 protein: CASSSRTDGNYNSPLHF. The CDR3 DNA is TGTGCCAGCAGCTCCCGGACGGACGGAAACTATAATTCACCCCTCCACTTT.

This clone came up once. V is TRBV7-3 and J is TRBJ1-1; D perhaps matches TRBD1 (6 bases). With 3 bases removed from V and 7 bases from J, the gap between germline ends came to 12 bases. Germline V lookup: CDR1 SGHTA, CDR2 FQGTGA. This CDR3 comprises 13 residues. The CDR3 here is CASSLRGLDEAFF. The CDR3 DNA is TGTGCCAGCAGCTTGAGGGGGTTGGATGAAGCTTTCTTT.

This clone appeared a single time. The chain employs TRBV11-3 and TRBJ1-6; weak D call: TRBD1 (5 bases). Trimming removed 4 bases at V and 2 bases at J, with 15 bases between. The CDR3 runs 17 residues. Germline CDR1 and CDR2: SGHNT and YENEEA. The CDR3 protein is CASSSYGGSAYNSPLHF. DNA of the CDR3: TGTGCCAGCAGCTCATATGGGGGGTCAGCCTATAATTCACCCCTCCACTTT. Variable domain in full (rest from reference TRBV11-3 and TRBJ1-6): EAGVVQSPRYKIIEKKQPVAFWCNPISGHNTLYWYLQNLGQGPELLIRYENEEAVDDSQLPKDRFSAERLKGVDSTLKIQPAELGDSAVYLCASSSYGGSAYNSPLHFGNGTRLTVT.

The genes are TRBV15 and TRBJ2-2; tentatively, D is TRBD1 (6 bases). V was trimmed by 2 bases and J by 4 bases, leaving 17 bases between them. Germline V gene data show CDR1 as LNHNV and CDR2 as YYDKDF (reference sequence). This CDR3 has 17 residues. The CDR3 DNA is TGTGCCACCAGCAGAACCTCCGGACAGCTCTCCACCGGGGAGCTGTTTTTT. Translated: CATSRTSGQLSTGELFF. Full variable domain (rest looked up from reference TRBV15 and TRBJ2-2): DAMVIQNPRYQVTQFGKPVTLSCSQTLNHNVMYWYQQKSSQAPKLLFHYYDKDFNNEADTPDNFQSRRPNTSFCFLDIRSPGLGDTAMYLCATSRTSGQLSTGELFFGEGSRLTVL.

The V and J genes are TRBV11-2 and TRBJ1-1, with D perhaps TRBD1 (5 bases). The V gene's germline CDR1 is SGHAT and CDR2 FQNNGV. With 0 bases removed from V and 6 bases from J, the gap between germline ends came to 11 bases. The CDR3 sequence is 14 residues long. CDR3 sequence: CASSLDSGGSEAFF. In DNA form, the CDR3 reads TGTGCCAGCAGCTTAGATTCGGGGGGATCTGAAGCTTTCTTT. Drawing the rest from reference TRBV11-2 and TRBJ1-1, the complete variable domain is EAGVAQSPRYKIIEKRQSVAFWCNPISGHATLYWYQQILGQGPKLLIQFQNNGVVDDSQLPKDRFSAERLKGVDSTLKIQPAKLEDSAVYLCASSLDSGGSEAFFGQGTRLTVV.

This clone was recorded only once. A read error may produce the germline difference seen at one junction end. The J gene is TRBJ2-1, the V gene TRBV7-2; unclear D gene. The CDR3 sequence is 16 residues long. Germline values: CDR1 SGHTA, CDR2 FQGNSA. CDR3 sequence reads: CAGSFRQVLGINEQFF. The CDR3 DNA sequence: TGTGCCGGCAGCTTTAGGCAGGTCCTGGGGATTAATGAGCAGTTCTTC.

The rearrangement uses TRBV5-8 and TRBJ2-5, with D unclear. CDR3 length: 13 amino acids. Germline-derived CDR1 and CDR2 are SGHTS and YDEGEE. V dropped 0 bases and J dropped 0 bases, with 3 bases sitting between them. The DNA of the CDR3 is TGTGCCAGCAGCTTGGGCAACCAAGAGACCCAGTACTTC. Amino acid sequence: CASSLGNQETQYF.

The chain combines TRBV19 with TRBJ1-1; perhaps TRBD1 as D (5 bases). V was cut by 4 bases and J by 10 bases, with 22 bases left in between. This CDR3 comprises 15 residues. Germline values: CDR1 LNHDA, CDR2 SQIVND (reference sequence). Here the CDR3 reads CASSKESGGAGRAFF. DNA of the CDR3: TGTGCCAGTAGTAAGGAGTCCGGGGGTGCCGGGCGAGCTTTCTTT.

Remarks on this clone: The junction departs from germline at one end; a sequencing error may be responsible. The chain employs TRBV10-3 and TRBJ2-5; D might be TRBD2 (7 bases). The CDR3 totals 13 residues. Germline V lookup: CDR1 ENHRY, CDR2 SYGVKD. The CDR3 is CAIREGGEETQYF. In DNA, the CDR3 is TGTGCCATCCGTGAAGGGGGGGAAGAGACCCAGTACTTC.

This rearrangement joins TRBV14 to TRBJ1-5, with D unresolved. The V gene's germline CDR1 is SGHDN and CDR2 FVKESK. The CDR3 is 16 amino acids. V dropped 4 bases and J dropped 6 bases, with 19 bases sitting between them. CDR3 bases: TGTGCCAGCAGCCCTCATGCACGGGGAGGGATTCAGCCCCAGCATTTT. Translating it yields CASSPHARGGIQPQHF.

The rearrangement joins TRBV28 to TRBJ1-2; D is undetermined. The CDR3 consists of 11 residues. From germline, CDR1 is MDHEN and CDR2 SYDVKM. The V and J ends lost 8 bases and 4 bases respectively, with 8 bases between them. As DNA, the CDR3 is TGTGCCAGCTCGAAAGCCTATGGCTACACCTTC. It translates to CASSKAYGYTF.

The chain uses TRBV2 and TRBJ1-3; D uncertain. This CDR3 spans 15 amino acids. Trimming stripped 6 bases from V and 0 bases from J, with 12 bases between. Looked up from germline, CDR1 is SNHLY and CDR2 is FYNNEI. CDR3 nucleotide sequence: TGTGCCAGCAGGAAGGAGGCGAACTCTGGAAACACCATATATTTT. It encodes CASRKEANSGNTIYF.

The gene calls are TRBV18 and TRBJ2-1; D possibly corresponds to TRBD2 (6 bases). The germline gives CDR1 KGHSH, CDR2 LQKENI. With 6 bases removed from V and 5 bases from J, the gap between germline ends came to 20 bases. CDR3 size: 16 residues. CDR3 loop: CASSSQIMRTNNEQFF. CDR3 DNA: TGTGCCAGCTCCTCACAAATCATGAGGACTAACAATGAGCAGTTCTTC.

The V gene is TRBV28, the J gene TRBJ1-3; D is unclear. The CDR3 contains 15 residues. Germline CDR1 is MDHEN and CDR2 is SYDVKM. V was shortened by 2 bases and J by 2 bases, with 10 bases between the two germline ends. CDR3 nucleotides: TGTGCCAGCAGTTTAAGTACGTCGGCTGGAAACACCATATATTTT. Translating it yields CASSLSTSAGNTIYF.

This clone was seen only once. This chain connects TRBV7-9 to TRBJ1-4, with TRBD1 identical over 7 bases. The CDR3 consists of 14 residues. Germline assignment: CDR1 SEHNR and CDR2 FQNEAQ (reference sequence). Trimming cost V 4 bases and J 7 bases; bases outside gene matches: 6. The CDR3 nucleotides are TGTGCCAGCAGCTCCAGACAGGGAGGTGAAAAACTGTTTTTT. The encoded protein is CASSSRQGGEKLFF.

The V and J genes are TRBV10-3 and TRBJ2-7; weak D call: TRBD2 (6 bases). Germline values: CDR1 ENHRY, CDR2 SYGVKD. V was pared by 2 bases and J by 2 bases, with 10 bases between. The CDR3 covers 14 residues. This CDR3 reads CAISENREAYEQYF. The CDR3 DNA reads as TGTGCCATCAGTGAGAATAGGGAGGCCTACGAGCAGTACTTC.

The chain links TRBV7-9 to TRBJ1-2; tentative D call: TRBD1 (6 bases). Germline V CDR1 and CDR2: SEHNR, FQNEAQ (reference sequence). The CDR3 loop spans 14 amino acids. V lost 6 bases and J 6 bases, leaving 17 bases between the germline ends. Written as DNA, the CDR3 is TGTGCCAGCAGTACCCTCACAGGGATAGATGGCTACACCTTC. The encoded protein is CASSTLTGIDGYTF.

This sequence joins TRBV12-3 or TRBV12-4 and TRBJ1-1, with a tentative D call TRBD1 (6 bases). V lost 3 bases and J lost 10, with 9 bases in between. The CDR3 loop spans 11 amino acids. Here the CDR3 reads CASSFRDTAFF. The CDR3 DNA reads TGTGCCAGCAGTTTCCGGGACACAGCTTTCTTT.

The chain is built from TRBV18 and TRBJ2-7; TRBD1 matches 7 bases. V gave up 3 bases and J gave up 1 base; unmatched junction bases: 3. This CDR3 is 14 amino acids long. Germline values: CDR1 KGHSH, CDR2 LQKENI. The CDR3 protein is CASSPGTESYEQYF. CDR3 nucleotides: TGTGCCAGCTCACCCGGGACAGAGTCCTACGAGCAGTACTTC.

The rearrangement uses TRBV11-2 and TRBJ2-1; D not resolved. CDR1 and CDR2 from the germline V gene are SGHAT and FQNNGV. V gave up 5 bases and J gave up 0 bases, with 11 bases separating them. This CDR3 comprises 15 residues. CDR3 protein: CASSPGESSYNEQFF. The DNA of the CDR3 is TGTGCCAGCAGCCCCGGAGAAAGCTCCTACAATGAGCAGTTCTTC.

The chain has TRBV28 and TRBJ2-3; D unresolved. V was pared by 6 bases and J by 6 bases, with 10 bases between. This CDR3 is 12 amino acids long. From germline, CDR1 is MDHEN and CDR2 SYDVKM. This chain's CDR3 is CASSPLFDTQYF. DNA of the CDR3: TGTGCCAGCAGCCCCCTATTCGATACGCAGTATTTT. Combining the CDR3 with reference TRBV28 and TRBJ2-3 gives the whole variable domain DVKVTQSSRYLVKRTGEKVFLECVQDMDHENMFWYRQDPGLGLRLIYFSYDVKMKEKGDIPEGYSVSREKKERFSLILESASTNQTSMYLCASSPLFDTQYFGPGTRLTVL.

This clone showed up just once. J is TRBJ1-6 and V is TRBV6-5; D gene ambiguous. The V gene's germline CDR1 is MNHEY and CDR2 SVGAGI. This CDR3 has 14 residues. V was trimmed by 6 bases and J by 7 bases, leaving 13 bases between them. This chain's CDR3 is CASSRGVQNSPLHF. CDR3 DNA: TGTGCCAGCAGCCGCGGAGTGCAAAATTCACCCCTCCACTTT.